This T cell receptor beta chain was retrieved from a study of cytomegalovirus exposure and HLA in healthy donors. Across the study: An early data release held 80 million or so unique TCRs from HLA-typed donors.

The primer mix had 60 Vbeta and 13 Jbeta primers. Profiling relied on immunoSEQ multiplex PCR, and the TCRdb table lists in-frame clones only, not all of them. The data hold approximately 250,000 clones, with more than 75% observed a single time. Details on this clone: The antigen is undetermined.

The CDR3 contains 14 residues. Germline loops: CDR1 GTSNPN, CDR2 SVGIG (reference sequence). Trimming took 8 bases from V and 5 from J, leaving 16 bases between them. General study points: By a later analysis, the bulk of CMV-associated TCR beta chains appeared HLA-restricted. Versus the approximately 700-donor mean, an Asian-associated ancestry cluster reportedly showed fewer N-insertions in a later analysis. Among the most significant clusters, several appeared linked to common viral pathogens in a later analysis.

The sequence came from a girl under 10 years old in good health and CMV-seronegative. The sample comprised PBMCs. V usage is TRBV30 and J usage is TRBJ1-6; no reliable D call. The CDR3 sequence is CAEKRGTNNSPLHF. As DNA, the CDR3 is TGTGCCGAGAAACGCGGAACTAATAATTCACCCCTCCACTTT.